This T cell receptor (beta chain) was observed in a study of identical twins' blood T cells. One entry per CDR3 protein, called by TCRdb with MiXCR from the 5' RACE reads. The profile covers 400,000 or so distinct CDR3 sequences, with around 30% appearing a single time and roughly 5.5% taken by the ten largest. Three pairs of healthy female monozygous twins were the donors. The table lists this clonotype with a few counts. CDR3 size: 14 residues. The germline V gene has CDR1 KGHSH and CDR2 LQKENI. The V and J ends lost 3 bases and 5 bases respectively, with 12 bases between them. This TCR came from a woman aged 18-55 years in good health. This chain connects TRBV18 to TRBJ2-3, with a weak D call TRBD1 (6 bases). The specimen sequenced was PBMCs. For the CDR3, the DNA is TGTGCCAGCTCACCGATTGGACAGATAGATACGCAGTATTTT. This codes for CASSPIGQIDTQYF.